This T cell receptor (beta chain) was captured in a study of cytomegalovirus exposure and HLA in healthy donors. The study's findings and limits: Cytomegalovirus status, reportedly, was diagnosed with high specificity and sensitivity by the classifier.

V gave up 4 bases and J gave up 0 bases, with 13 bases separating them. Germline V gives CDR1 MGHRA, CDR2 YSYEKL. The CDR3 length is 16 residues. Only in-frame clones appear in the TCRdb table, and some are missing; sequencing was by immunoSEQ multiplex PCR. The sample includes 180,000 or so clones, about 89% of them seen just once. Points on this clone: As yet, its antigen is unknown.

The validation cohort, a group of under 150 subjects, included the donors and was separate from the roughly 670-subject first cohort. The rearrangement links TRBV4-1 to TRBJ2-1; perhaps TRBD1 as D (5 bases). The sequencing sample was made of PBMCs. The clonotype comes from a man aged 30 to 45 in good health and CMV-seropositive. CDR3 bases: TGCGCCAGCAGCCTAAGGGTCGACAGCTCCTACAATGAGCAGTTCTTC. Translating gives CASSLRVDSSYNEQFF.